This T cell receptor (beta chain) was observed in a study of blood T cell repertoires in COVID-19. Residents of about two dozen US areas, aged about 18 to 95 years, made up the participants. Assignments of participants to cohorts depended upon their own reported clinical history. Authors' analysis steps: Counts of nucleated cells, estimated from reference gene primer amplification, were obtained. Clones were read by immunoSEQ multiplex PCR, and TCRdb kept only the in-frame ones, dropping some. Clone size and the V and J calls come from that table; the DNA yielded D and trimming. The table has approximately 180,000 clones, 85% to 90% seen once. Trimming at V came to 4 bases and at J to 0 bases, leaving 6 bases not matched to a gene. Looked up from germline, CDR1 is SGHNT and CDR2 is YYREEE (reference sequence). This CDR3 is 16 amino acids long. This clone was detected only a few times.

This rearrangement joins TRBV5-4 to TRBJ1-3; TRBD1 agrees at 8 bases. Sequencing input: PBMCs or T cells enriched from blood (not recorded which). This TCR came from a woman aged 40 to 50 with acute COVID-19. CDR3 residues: CASSGPTGGSGNTIYF. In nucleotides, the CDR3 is TGTGCCAGCAGCGGGCCCACAGGGGGCTCTGGAAACACCATATATTTT. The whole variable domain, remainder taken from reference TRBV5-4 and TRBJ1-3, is ETGVTQSPTHLIKTRGQQVTLRCSSQSGHNTVSWYQQALGQGPQFIFQYYREEENGRGNFPPRFSGLQFPNYSSELNVNALELDDSALYLCASSGPTGGSGNTIYFGEGSWLTVV.